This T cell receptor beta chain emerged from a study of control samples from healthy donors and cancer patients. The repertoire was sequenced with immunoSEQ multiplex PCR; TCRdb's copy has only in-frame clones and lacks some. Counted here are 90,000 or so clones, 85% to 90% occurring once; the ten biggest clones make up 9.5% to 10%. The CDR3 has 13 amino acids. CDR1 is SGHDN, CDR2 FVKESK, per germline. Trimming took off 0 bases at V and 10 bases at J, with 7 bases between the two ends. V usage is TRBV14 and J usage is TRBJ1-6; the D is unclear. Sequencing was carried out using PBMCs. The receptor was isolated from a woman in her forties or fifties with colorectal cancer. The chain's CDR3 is CASSQDAGSPLHF. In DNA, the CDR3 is TGTGCCAGCAGCCAAGATGCGGGATCACCCCTCCACTTT.